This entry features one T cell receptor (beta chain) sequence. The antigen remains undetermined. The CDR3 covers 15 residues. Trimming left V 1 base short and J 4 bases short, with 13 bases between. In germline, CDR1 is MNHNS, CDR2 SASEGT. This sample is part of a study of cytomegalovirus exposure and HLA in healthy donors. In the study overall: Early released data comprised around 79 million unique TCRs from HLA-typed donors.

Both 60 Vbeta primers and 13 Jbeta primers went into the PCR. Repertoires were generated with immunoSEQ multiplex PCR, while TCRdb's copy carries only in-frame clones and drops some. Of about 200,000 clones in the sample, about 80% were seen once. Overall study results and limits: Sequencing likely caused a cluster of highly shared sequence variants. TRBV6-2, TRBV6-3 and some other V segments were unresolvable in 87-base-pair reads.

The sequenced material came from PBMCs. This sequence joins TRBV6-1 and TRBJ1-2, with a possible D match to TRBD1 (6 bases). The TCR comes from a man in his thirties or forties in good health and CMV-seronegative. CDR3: CASSEVLVTGYGYTF. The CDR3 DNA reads TGTGCCAGCAGTGAAGTCTTGGTGACAGGCTATGGCTACACCTTC.